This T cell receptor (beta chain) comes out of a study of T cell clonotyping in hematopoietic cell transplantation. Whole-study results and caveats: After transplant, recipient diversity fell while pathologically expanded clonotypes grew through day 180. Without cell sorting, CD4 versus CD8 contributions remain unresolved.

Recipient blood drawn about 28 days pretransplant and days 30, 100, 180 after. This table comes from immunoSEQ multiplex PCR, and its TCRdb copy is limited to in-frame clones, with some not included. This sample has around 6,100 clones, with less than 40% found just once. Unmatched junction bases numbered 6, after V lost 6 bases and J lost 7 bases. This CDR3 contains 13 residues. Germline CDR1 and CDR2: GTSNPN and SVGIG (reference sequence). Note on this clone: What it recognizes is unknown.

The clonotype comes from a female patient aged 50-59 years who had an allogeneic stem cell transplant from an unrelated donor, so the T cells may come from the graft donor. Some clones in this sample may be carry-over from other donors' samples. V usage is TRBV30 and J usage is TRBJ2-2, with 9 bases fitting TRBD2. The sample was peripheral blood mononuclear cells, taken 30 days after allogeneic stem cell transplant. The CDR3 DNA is TGTGCCTGTGCGGGAGGGCCGGGCGGGGAGCTGTTTTTT. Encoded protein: CACAGGPGGELFF.